The source of this T cell receptor beta chain is a study of regulatory T cells in long-lasting Graves disease. Findings of the study overall: Less diverse TCR repertoires were seen in persistent Graves' patients than in newly diagnosed ones.

The CDR3 is 15 amino acids. V was clipped by 5 bases and J by 7 bases; unmatched bases: 13. Note on this clonotype: The antigen is not known. A far larger clone differs by one base, so this is likely a read error.

Assembly of TCR beta libraries relied on iRepertoire HTBI primers together with Arm-PCR of CDR3 regions. Via MiXCR, TCRdb re-called the multiplex PCR reads, giving one row per CDR3 protein. This sample has about 220,000 distinct CDR3 sequences, with approximately 18% found just once. Time point in this sample: newly diagnosed GD, antithyroid drugs for less than 3 months. Preparation of the TCR library used RNA extracted from PBMCs. This sample also belongs to another study, concerning T cells in Graves' hyperthyroidism and ophthalmopathy. This second study notes: First-round RT-PCR of the TCR CDR3 relied on the HTBI primer set.

This chain links TRBV12-3 or TRBV12-4 with TRBJ2-7; 8 bases agree with TRBD2. Sequences were derived from peripheral blood mononuclear cells (PBMCs), sampled at new diagnosis, from a patient treated with antithyroid drugs. The clonotype originates from a woman younger than 45 with Graves disease. CDR3 region: CASSDTGLGYGEQYF. CDR3 coding DNA: TGTGCCAGCAGTGATACGGGACTAGGCTATGGTGAGCAGTACTTC.